This T cell receptor beta chain was identified in a study of T cell changes during pregnancy in multiple sclerosis. V lost 4 bases and J 4 bases, leaving 17 bases between the germline ends. CDR3 length: 16 amino acids. Per germline, CDR1 MNHNS and CDR2 SASEGT. TCRdb keeps only in-frame clones here, not all; method: immunoSEQ multiplex PCR. The table records about 92,000 clones, approximately 95% of them present only once. The sequences come from peripheral blood, collected in the first trimester of pregnancy. This TCR derives from a female donor with multiple sclerosis, enrolled in a pregnancy study. This chain connects TRBV6-1 to TRBJ1-3, with a weak D call TRBD1 (6 bases). Written as DNA, the CDR3 is TGTGCCAGCAGTGGGTCGGGGGGGGCGCTAGGAAACACCATATATTTT. Translation: CASSGSGGALGNTIYF.